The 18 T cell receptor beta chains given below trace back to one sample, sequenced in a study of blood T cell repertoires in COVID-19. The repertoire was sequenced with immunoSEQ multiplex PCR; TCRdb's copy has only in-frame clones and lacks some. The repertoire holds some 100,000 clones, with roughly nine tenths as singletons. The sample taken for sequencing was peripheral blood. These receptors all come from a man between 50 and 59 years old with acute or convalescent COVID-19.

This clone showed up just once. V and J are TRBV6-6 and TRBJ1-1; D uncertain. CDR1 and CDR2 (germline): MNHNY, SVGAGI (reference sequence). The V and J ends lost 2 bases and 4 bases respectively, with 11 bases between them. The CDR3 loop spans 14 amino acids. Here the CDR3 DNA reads TGTGCCAGCAGTTACCGGGTGGGGAGCACTGAAGCTTTCTTT. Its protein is CASSYRVGSTEAFF.

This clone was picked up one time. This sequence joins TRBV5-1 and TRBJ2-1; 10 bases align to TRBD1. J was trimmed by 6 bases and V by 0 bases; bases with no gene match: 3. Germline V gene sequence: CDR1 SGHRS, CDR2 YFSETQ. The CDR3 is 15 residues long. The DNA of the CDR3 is TGCGCCAGCAGCTTGGCCGGGGACAGGGGCAATGAGCAGTTCTTC. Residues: CASSLAGDRGNEQFF. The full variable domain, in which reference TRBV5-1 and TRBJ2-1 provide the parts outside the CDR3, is KAGVTQTPRYLIKTRGQQVTLSCSPISGHRSVSWYQQTPGQGLQFLFEYFSETQRNKGNFPGRFSGRQFSNSRSEMNVSTLELGDSALYLCASSLAGDRGNEQFFGPGTRLTVL.

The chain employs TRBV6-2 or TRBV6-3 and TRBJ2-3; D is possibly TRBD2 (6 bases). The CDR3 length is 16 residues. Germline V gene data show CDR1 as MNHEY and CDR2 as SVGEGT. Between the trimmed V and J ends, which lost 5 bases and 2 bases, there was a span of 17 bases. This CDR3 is CASSDVGRGPTDTQYF. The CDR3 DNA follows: TGTGCCAGCAGTGATGTAGGGCGGGGACCCACAGATACGCAGTATTTT.

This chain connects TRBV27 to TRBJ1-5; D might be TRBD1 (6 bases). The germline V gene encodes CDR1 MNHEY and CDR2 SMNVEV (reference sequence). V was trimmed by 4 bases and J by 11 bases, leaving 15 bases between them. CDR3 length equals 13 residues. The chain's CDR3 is CASSWTAREAQHF. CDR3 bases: TGTGCCAGCAGTTGGACAGCCCGCGAGGCCCAGCATTTT.

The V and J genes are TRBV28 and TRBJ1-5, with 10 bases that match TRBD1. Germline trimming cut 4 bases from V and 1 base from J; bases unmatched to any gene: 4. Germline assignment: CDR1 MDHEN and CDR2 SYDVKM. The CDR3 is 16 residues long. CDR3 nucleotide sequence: TGTGCCAGCAGTTCCGGACAGGGGGTAAGCAATCAGCCCCAGCATTTT. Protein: CASSSGQGVSNQPQHF.

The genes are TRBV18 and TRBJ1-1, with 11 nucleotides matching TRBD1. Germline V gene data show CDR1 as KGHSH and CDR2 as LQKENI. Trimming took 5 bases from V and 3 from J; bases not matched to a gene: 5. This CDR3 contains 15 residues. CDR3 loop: CASSNRDRGDTEAFF. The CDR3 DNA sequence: TGTGCCAGCTCAAACCGGGACAGGGGGGACACTGAAGCTTTCTTT. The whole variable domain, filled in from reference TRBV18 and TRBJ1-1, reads NAGVMQNPRHLVRRRGQEARLRCSPMKGHSHVYWYRQLPEEGLKFMVYLQKENIIDESGMPKERFSAEFPKEGPSILRIQQVVRGDSAAYFCASSNRDRGDTEAFFGQGTRLTVV.

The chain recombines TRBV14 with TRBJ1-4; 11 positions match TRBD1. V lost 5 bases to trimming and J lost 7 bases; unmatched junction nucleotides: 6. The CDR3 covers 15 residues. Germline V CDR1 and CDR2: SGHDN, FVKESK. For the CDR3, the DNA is TGTGCCAGCAGCGATGGACAGGGGGCAGGTGAAAAACTGTTTTTT. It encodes CASSDGQGAGEKLFF.

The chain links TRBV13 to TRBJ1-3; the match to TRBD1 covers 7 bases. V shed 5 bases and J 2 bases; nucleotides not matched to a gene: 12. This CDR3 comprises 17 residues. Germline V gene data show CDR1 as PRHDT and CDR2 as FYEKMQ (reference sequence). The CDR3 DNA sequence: TGTGCCAGCAGCCCATCTCGGGACAGATCTACTGGAAACACCATATATTTT. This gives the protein CASSPSRDRSTGNTIYF.

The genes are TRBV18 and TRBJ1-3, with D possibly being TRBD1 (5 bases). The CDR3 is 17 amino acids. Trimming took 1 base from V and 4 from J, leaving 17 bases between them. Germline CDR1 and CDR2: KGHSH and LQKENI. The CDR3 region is CASSPLSGGSNGNTIYF. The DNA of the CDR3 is TGTGCCAGCTCACCACTTTCGGGGGGTTCGAACGGAAACACCATATATTTT.

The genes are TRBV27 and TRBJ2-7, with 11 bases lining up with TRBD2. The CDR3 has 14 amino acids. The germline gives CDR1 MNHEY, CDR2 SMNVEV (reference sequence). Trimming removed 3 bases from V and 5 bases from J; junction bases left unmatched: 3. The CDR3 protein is CASSFLAGGHEQYF. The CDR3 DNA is TGTGCCAGCAGTTTCCTAGCGGGGGGCCACGAGCAGTACTTC.

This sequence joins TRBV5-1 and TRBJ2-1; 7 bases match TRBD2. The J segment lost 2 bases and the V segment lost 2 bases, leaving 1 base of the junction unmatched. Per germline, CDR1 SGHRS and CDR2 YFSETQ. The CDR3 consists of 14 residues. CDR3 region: CASSFSGAYNEQFF. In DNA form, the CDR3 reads TGCGCCAGCAGCTTCAGCGGGGCCTACAATGAGCAGTTCTTC.

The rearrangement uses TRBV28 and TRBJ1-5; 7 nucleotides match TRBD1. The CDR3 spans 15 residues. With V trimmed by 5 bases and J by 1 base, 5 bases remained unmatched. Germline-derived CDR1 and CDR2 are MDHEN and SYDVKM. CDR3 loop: CASSTGDVSNQPQHF. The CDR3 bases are TGTGCCAGCAGTACAGGGGATGTAAGCAATCAGCCCCAGCATTTT.

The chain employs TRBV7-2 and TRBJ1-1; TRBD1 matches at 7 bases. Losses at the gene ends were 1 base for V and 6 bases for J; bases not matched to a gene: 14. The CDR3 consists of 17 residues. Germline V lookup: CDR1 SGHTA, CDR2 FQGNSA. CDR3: CASSLVGRRGAFAEAFF. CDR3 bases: TGTGCCAGCAGCTTAGTGGGTCGCAGGGGGGCTTTCGCTGAAGCTTTCTTT.

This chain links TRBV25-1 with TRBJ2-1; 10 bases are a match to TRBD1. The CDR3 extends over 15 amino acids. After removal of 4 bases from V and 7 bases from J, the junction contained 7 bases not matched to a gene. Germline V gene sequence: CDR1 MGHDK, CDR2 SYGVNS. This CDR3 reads CASSVPGQGFNEQFF. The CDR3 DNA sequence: TGTGCCAGCAGTGTACCGGGACAGGGGTTTAATGAGCAGTTCTTC.

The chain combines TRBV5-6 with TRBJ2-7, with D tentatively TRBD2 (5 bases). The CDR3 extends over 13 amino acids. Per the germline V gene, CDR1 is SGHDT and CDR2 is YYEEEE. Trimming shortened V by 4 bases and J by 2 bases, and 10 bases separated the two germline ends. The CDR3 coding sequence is TGTGCCAGCAGCACGGGATTAACCTACGAGCAGTACTTC. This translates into CASSTGLTYEQYF. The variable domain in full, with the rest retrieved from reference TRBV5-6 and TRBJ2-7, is DAGVTQSPTHLIKTRGQQVTLRCSPKSGHDTVSWYQQALGQGPQFIFQYYEEEERQRGNFPDRFSGHQFPNYSSELNVNALLLGDSALYLCASSTGLTYEQYFGPGTRLTVT.

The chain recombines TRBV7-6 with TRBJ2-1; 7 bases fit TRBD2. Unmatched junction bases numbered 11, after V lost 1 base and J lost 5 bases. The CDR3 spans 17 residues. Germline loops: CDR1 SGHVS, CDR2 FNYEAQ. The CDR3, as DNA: TGTGCCAGCAGCTTAGAAGGACTAGGGTCCGGCCACAATGAGCAGTTCTTC. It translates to CASSLEGLGSGHNEQFF.

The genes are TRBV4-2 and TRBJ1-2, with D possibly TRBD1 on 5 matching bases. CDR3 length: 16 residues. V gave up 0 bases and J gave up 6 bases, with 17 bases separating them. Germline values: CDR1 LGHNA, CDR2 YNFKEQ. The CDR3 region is CASSQDRSGGVDGYTF. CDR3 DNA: TGTGCCAGCAGCCAAGATAGGTCGGGGGGAGTGGATGGCTACACCTTC.

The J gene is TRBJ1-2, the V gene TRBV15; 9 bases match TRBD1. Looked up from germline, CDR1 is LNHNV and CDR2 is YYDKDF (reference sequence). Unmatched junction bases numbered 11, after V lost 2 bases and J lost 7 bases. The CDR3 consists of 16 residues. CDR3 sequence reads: CATSRTRDRVSGGYTF. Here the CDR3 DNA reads TGTGCCACCAGCAGAACCCGGGACAGGGTGTCGGGTGGCTACACCTTC.